This record concerns one T cell receptor (beta chain) sequence. TCRdb's copy holds only in-frame clones and misses some; the assay was immunoSEQ multiplex PCR. The sample lists some 90,000 clones, approximately 70% occurring once. The V segment lost 2 bases and the J segment 5 bases; nucleotides outside the gene matches: 4. Germline CDR1 and CDR2: MNHEY and SVGEGT. CDR3 size: 15 residues. The data were taken from a study of blood T cell repertoires in COVID-19. Overall study context: COVID-19 samples collected from the United States, Italy and Spain covered acute and convalescent phases. Sources were T cells, B-cell-depleted T cells, or PBMCs; the material itself was cDNA or gDNA.

This TCR was recovered from a woman aged 55 to 70 in a cohort sampled during active or convalescent COVID-19. The chain is built from TRBV6-2 or TRBV6-3 and TRBJ2-7; 12 positions match TRBD1. Sequencing was performed on peripheral blood. CDR3 residues: CASSYPGTGGHEQYF. Here the CDR3 DNA reads TGTGCCAGCAGTTACCCCGGGACAGGGGGCCACGAGCAGTACTTC.